The entry below describes one T cell receptor beta chain. Its antigen is not identified. This record comes from a study of CD8 T cells in ankylosing spondylitis. Whole-study findings and limits: Reactive arthritis synovial fluid and blood previously showed some of these motif variants. Blood from ankylosing spondylitis patients appeared to carry a characteristic roughly eight-variant TCR beta motif. Disease-linked clones reportedly showed significant enrichment in matched ankylosing spondylitis synovial fluid.

The CDR3 covers 16 residues. Per the germline V gene, CDR1 is MGHRA and CDR2 is YSYEKL. V dropped 0 bases and J dropped 5; count of bases not matched to a gene: 5. MiXCR was run by TCRdb on the 5' RACE reads, yielding one entry per CDR3 protein. The profile covers 200,000 to 250,000 distinct CDR3 sequences, with around 17% appearing a single time and more than 40% taken by the ten largest. The chain links TRBV4-1 to TRBJ2-1; 9 nucleotides line up with TRBD1. This receptor was identified in a male donor with ankylosing spondylitis. Sequences were obtained from blood, either unsorted or a sorted T cell fraction (not recorded which). The DNA for the CDR3 is TGCGCCAGCAGCCAAGAACCCACAGGGGGCCACAATGAGCAGTTCTTC. Translation gives CASSQEPTGGHNEQFF.